These 31 T cell receptor beta chains share one sample of origin, sequenced in a study of tumor-infiltrating lymphocytes in primary liver carcinoma (TCRdb year 2017). Total RNA and DNA were co-extracted without cell sorting from approximately 20-30 mg of bulk tissue using the AllPrep DNA/RNA mini kit. The data were produced on an Illumina HiSeq 2500. TCRbeta-specific cDNA was reverse-transcribed from about 500 ng total RNA using a constant-region primer and ProtoScript II reverse transcriptase. Three nested multiplex PCR rounds, following a slightly modified ARM-PCR procedure, were used to build the TCRbeta libraries. Multiplex TRBV1-TRBV30 forward primers and a Cbeta reverse primer were used in the first two PCR rounds, each of which was run for around 10 cycles. In TCRdb, the public reads were trimmed at Q25 with fastp and aligned with MiXCR, with productive beta chains retained. Under each unique CDR3 protein, matching rows form one entry showing the most common genes and DNA. In all, the sample holds some 110,000 distinct CDR3 sequences, and around 60% of those were seen once. More than 7% of the sample is in the top ten clones.

Sequenced sample: liver tumor tissue from sampling region 3. The meaning of the sample's cell subset or site label: tumor region T3, left-lateral pole. The receptors here all came from an older woman with primary liver carcinoma and hepatitis B virus infection.

On this clonotype: A much larger clone lies a single base off, so this may be a read error. J is TRBJ2-3 and V is TRBV12-3 or TRBV12-4; D perhaps matches TRBD1 (5 bases). Between the trimmed V and J ends, which lost 7 bases and 3 bases, there was a span of 11 bases. The CDR3 runs 13 residues. Here the CDR3 DNA reads TGTGCCAGCATTTTTAAGGGGACAGATACGCAGTATTTT. Its protein is CASIFKGTDTQYF.

The V and J genes are TRBV7-9 and TRBJ2-3; TRBD1 matches 7 bases. The CDR3 has 15 residues. The germline V gene encodes CDR1 SEHNR and CDR2 FQNEAQ (reference sequence). CDR3 coding DNA: TGTGGTAGCAGCCACCCTACGACAGGGCTGGATACGCAGTATTTT. Translation gives CGSSHPTTGLDTQYF.

In its sample, this clonotype was seen many times. The chain uses TRBV4-1 and TRBJ2-1; either TRBD1 or TRBD2 may fit D (5 bases each). CDR1 is MGHRA, CDR2 YSYEKL, per germline. The CDR3 is made up of 15 amino acids. The ends were cut back, 6 bases at V and 6 bases at J, with 18 bases in the middle. The CDR3 DNA is TGCGCCAGCAGGAAAACGGGGACCTCGGGCAATGAGCAGTTCTTC. It is translated as CASRKTGTSGNEQFF.

In the case of this clonotype: Given a much more abundant clone one base away, this may be a read error. The genes are TRBV7-3 and TRBJ2-7, with D uncertain. Germline CDR1 and CDR2: SGHTA and FQGTGA. The CDR3 totals 9 residues. This CDR3 is CVSSSGQYF. The DNA for the CDR3 is TGTGTCAGCAGCTCCGGGCAGTACTTC.

As concerns this clonotype: One end of the junction is discordant with germline, which a read error may explain. The chain links TRBV7-9 to TRBJ2-7; 10 nucleotides match TRBD2. This CDR3 spans 16 amino acids. CDR1 and CDR2 from the germline V gene are SEHNR and FQNEAQ (reference sequence). The CDR3 sequence: CASSLERGGVSYEQHF. Written as DNA, the CDR3 is TGTGCCAGCAGCTTAGAGCGGGGGGGGGTCTCCTACGAGCAGCACTTC.

As to this clonotype: Relative to the germline gene, one junction end is altered; a read error may explain this. V and J are TRBV28 and TRBJ2-3; perhaps D is TRBD1 or TRBD2 (5 bases each). Per germline, CDR1 MDHEN and CDR2 SYDVKM. The CDR3 consists of 14 residues. The CDR3 DNA is TGTGCCAGCAGTTTATGGGGGGTCACAGATGCGCAGTATTTT. This encodes CASSLWGVTDAQYF.

The rearrangement joins TRBV5-1 to TRBJ2-1; 9 bases are shared with TRBD2. The CDR3 totals 18 residues. Germline CDR1 and CDR2: SGHRS and YFSETQ. The J segment lost 0 bases and the V segment lost 3 bases, leaving 10 bases of the junction unmatched. In DNA, the CDR3 is TGCGCCAGCAGCTCCGAACCCAGACTAGCGGACTCCTACAATGAGCAGTTCTTC. This translates into CASSSEPRLADSYNEQFF.

On this clonotype itself: A clone one base away is much larger, so this may be a read error. The CDR3 carries no conserved terminal phenylalanine or tryptophan, so it likely arises from a read error. The genes are TRBV16 and TRBJ1-2, with 8 positions matching TRBD1. This CDR3 is built from 14 residues. The J segment lost 7 bases and the V segment lost 0 bases, leaving 4 bases of the junction unmatched. Germline V CDR1 and CDR2: KGHSY, FQNENV. CDR3 region: CASSQSSGGRGYTI. In nucleotides, the CDR3 is TGTGCCAGCAGCCAATCCTCAGGGGGCCGTGGCTACACCATC.

The CDR3 DNA is TGTGCCAGCAGCTCCCTACTACGATCGGCTTATATGTATGTGCAGTTCTTC. It yields the protein CASSSLLRSAYMYVQFF. This rearrangement joins TRBV5-5 to TRBJ2-1; D is unclear. Germline CDR1 is SGHKS and CDR2 is YYEKEE (reference sequence). V lost 3 bases and J 12 bases, leaving 28 bases between the germline ends. The CDR3 covers 17 residues.

The V call is TRBV11-2, the J call TRBJ2-7, with 11 bases fitting TRBD2. J lost 10 bases, V lost 2 bases, and 1 base had no gene match. Germline V gene sequence: CDR1 SGHAT, CDR2 FQNNGV. This CDR3 is 12 amino acids long. The chain's CDR3 is CASSLTSGSQYF. CDR3 nucleotide sequence: TGTGCCAGCAGCTTAACTAGCGGGAGCCAGTACTTC. Drawing the rest from reference TRBV11-2 and TRBJ2-7, the complete variable domain is EAGVAQSPRYKIIEKRQSVAFWCNPISGHATLYWYQQILGQGPKLLIQFQNNGVVDDSQLPKDRFSAERLKGVDSTLKIQPAKLEDSAVYLCASSLTSGSQYFGPGTRLTVT.

On this clonotype itself: An end of the junction differs from the germline gene, which may be a read error. The J gene is TRBJ2-7, the V gene TRBV5-1; 9 positions agree with TRBD2. Germline CDR1 and CDR2: SGHRS and YFSETQ. This CDR3 contains 17 residues. The CDR3 sequence is CAGSSGVAGARAYEQYF. The DNA for the CDR3 is TGCGCCGGCAGCTCGGGAGTAGCGGGAGCGCGGGCCTACGAGCAGTACTTC.

This sequence joins TRBV29-1 and TRBJ2-7; 8 bases map to TRBD2. The CDR3 sequence is 14 residues long. CDR1 is SQVTM and CDR2 is ANQGSEA in the germline V gene. Trimming removed 4 bases from V and 3 bases from J; junction bases left unmatched: 8. CDR3 loop: CSVAQTSVLYEQYF. CDR3 coding DNA: TGCAGCGTTGCTCAGACTAGCGTCCTCTACGAGCAGTACTTC.

The table lists this clonotype with many counts. The chain joins TRBV5-1 to TRBJ2-5; 7 bases fit TRBD1. The trim removed 4 bases at V and 4 bases at J, leaving 7 bases unmatched. The CDR3 length is 14 residues. The germline CDR1 and CDR2 sequences are SGHRS and YFSETQ. The CDR3 DNA sequence: TGCGCCAGCAGCCGACAGGGAAAAAGAGAGACCCAGTACTTC. It is translated as CASSRQGKRETQYF.

With respect to this clonotype: One end of the junction fails to match germline, which may point to a read error. This rearrangement joins TRBV29-1 to TRBJ2-3; no clear D. Germline CDR1 reads SQVTM; CDR2 reads ANQGSEA. The CDR3 has 17 amino acids. The DNA for the CDR3 is TGCAGCGTTGAAGATCTGACTTGCGGCCTTAGCACAGATGCGCAGTATTTT. Amino acids: CSVEDLTCGLSTDAQYF.

This clonotype was detected only a few times. The chain combines TRBV28 with TRBJ2-2; D is perhaps TRBD1 (6 bases). The CDR3 consists of 14 residues. Germline CDR1 and CDR2: MDHEN and SYDVKM. V shed 9 bases and J shed 6 bases, with 17 bases lying between them. CDR3 in amino acids: CASKTGIWSGELFF. The CDR3 nucleotides read TGTGCCAGTAAAACAGGGATTTGGTCCGGGGAGCTGTTTTTT. The whole variable domain, filled in from reference TRBV28 and TRBJ2-2, reads DVKVTQSSRYLVKRTGEKVFLECVQDMDHENMFWYRQDPGLGLRLIYFSYDVKMKEKGDIPEGYSVSREKKERFSLILESASTNQTSMYLCASKTGIWSGELFFGEGSRLTVL.

This clonotype was detected only a few times. This chain uses TRBV28 with TRBJ2-5; 7 positions match TRBD1. CDR1 is MDHEN and CDR2 is SYDVKM in the germline V gene. This CDR3 is 16 amino acids long. V shed 9 bases and J 4 bases; nucleotides not matched to a gene: 17. The CDR3: CASLDRDRYPPETQYF. The CDR3 DNA reads TGTGCCAGTTTAGACCGGGACAGATACCCCCCAGAGACCCAGTACTTC.

As to this clonotype: Just one base apart from a much larger clone, this may be a read error. Given the absence of the conserved phenylalanine or tryptophan at the CDR3 end, a read error is likely. This chain links TRBV6-5 with TRBJ1-1, with a tentative D call TRBD1 (5 bases). V lost 6 bases, J lost 4 bases, and 15 bases lay in between. CDR3 length: 14 residues. Germline CDR1 and CDR2: MNHEY and SVGAGI. The DNA for the CDR3 is TGTGCCAGCAGGGGTAGACAGACGTTCACTGAAGCTTTCATT. It codes for CASRGRQTFTEAFI.

As concerns this clonotype: It may be a read error: a sequence one base away is much more abundant. V usage is TRBV14 and J usage is TRBJ2-7, with D possibly called TRBD1 or TRBD2 (6 bases each). Germline-derived CDR1 and CDR2 are SGHDN and FVKESK. V lost 2 bases and J lost 6, with 17 bases in between. The CDR3 totals 15 residues. The CDR3: CASSQQGLGASEQYF. CDR3 sequence (DNA): TGTGCCAGCAGCCAACAGGGACTGGGGGCGTCCGAGCAGTACTTC.

V and J are TRBV7-9 and TRBJ2-7, with TRBD2 identical over 10 bases. J lost 1 base, V lost 8 bases, and 5 bases had no gene match. The length of the CDR3 is 14 residues. CDR1 and CDR2 from the germline V gene are SEHNR and FQNEAQ (reference sequence). CDR3 bases: TGTGCCAGCTCCACTAGCGGGATATCCTACGAGCAGTACTTC. Encoded protein: CASSTSGISYEQYF.

This clonotype was counted ten times or more. The chain recombines TRBV6-1 with TRBJ2-7; the match to TRBD1 covers 7 bases. Trimming took 5 bases from V and 0 from J; bases not matched to a gene: 10. This CDR3 is 16 amino acids long. Germline V gives CDR1 MNHNS, CDR2 SASEGT. CDR3 loop: CASSTTGARGSYEQYF. As DNA, the CDR3 is TGTGCCAGCAGTACTACAGGGGCCCGCGGCTCCTACGAGCAGTACTTC.

This clonotype turned up a few times. The CDR3: CASSAAGDAYEQYF. In DNA form, the CDR3 reads TGTGCCAGCAGCGCTGCAGGGGATGCCTACGAGCAGTACTTC. The V and J genes are TRBV11-2 and TRBJ2-7; D might be TRBD1 (6 bases). V was clipped by 5 bases and J by 2 bases, with 13 bases between them. There are 14 residues in the CDR3. Germline assignment: CDR1 SGHAT and CDR2 FQNNGV.

The table lists this clonotype with a count of one. The CDR3 carries no conserved terminal phenylalanine or tryptophan, so it likely arises from a read error. It is unclear where the CDR3 begins or ends on the DNA, so no DNA is shown, and the CDR3 is as TCRdb lists it. V gene TRBV6-1 combines with J gene TRBJ2-7; no check of the table's D call, TRBD1, against the DNA was made. CDR1 and CDR2 from the germline V gene are MNHNS and SASEGT. The CDR3 spans 12 amino acids, including both terminal residues. The CDR3 here is CASGQHSYEQHL.

Concerning this clonotype itself: This may arise from a read error, as a much more abundant clone is one base away. The chain uses TRBV28 and TRBJ1-4, with D unclear. Trimming cost V 2 bases and J 1 base, with 5 bases left between them. The CDR3 runs 14 residues. Germline lookup yields CDR1 MDHEN and CDR2 SYDVKM. The CDR3 DNA sequence: TGTGCCAGCAGTTTACGGGTAACTAATGAAAAACTGTTTTTT. This encodes CASSLRVTNEKLFF.

In regard to this clonotype: A much larger clone sits a single nucleotide away, making a read error possible. The chain is built from TRBV28 and TRBJ2-7; perhaps TRBD2 as D (6 bases). The germline CDR1 and CDR2 sequences are MDHEN and SYDVKM. V gave up 10 bases and J gave up 6 bases, with 25 bases separating them. The CDR3 sequence is 15 residues long. The CDR3 bases are TGTGCCAACAGCCCGGCCGGGGGAGCGGTGATCGAGCAGTACTTC. Translated: CANSPAGGAVIEQYF.

In its sample, this clonotype was seen many times. V gene TRBV5-5 combines with J gene TRBJ1-2; 7 bases line up with TRBD1. The CDR3 runs to 15 residues. V dropped 4 bases and J dropped 4; count of bases not matched to a gene: 10. Germline V CDR1 and CDR2: SGHKS, YYEKEE (reference sequence). CDR3: CASSPQWGTAYGYTF. The CDR3 DNA follows: TGTGCCAGCAGCCCGCAATGGGGGACAGCCTATGGCTACACCTTC.

This chain uses TRBV30 with TRBJ2-1; TRBD2 matches 7 bases. The CDR3 consists of 14 residues. CDR1 GTSNPN and CDR2 SVGIG come from the germline V gene (reference sequence). Germline trimming cut 2 bases from V and 2 bases from J; bases unmatched to any gene: 3. This CDR3 is CAWSLGLAYNEQFF. CDR3 in DNA: TGTGCCTGGAGTTTAGGACTAGCCTACAATGAGCAGTTCTTC.

The V gene is TRBV12-3 or TRBV12-4, the J gene TRBJ2-1; 9 bases line up with TRBD2. V lost 6 bases and J lost 2; bases outside the gene matches: 11. This CDR3 is built from 17 residues. DNA of the CDR3: TGTGCCAGCAGCCCCAGCGGTTGCGGGAGGGCCTACAATGAGCAGTTCTTC. Its translation: CASSPSGCGRAYNEQFF.

This clonotype was found a few times. The chain couples TRBV28 to TRBJ2-4; 8 positions agree with TRBD2. This CDR3 has 15 amino acids. V shed 4 bases, J shed 7 bases, and the junction held 9 bases outside the gene matches. Germline V gives CDR1 MDHEN, CDR2 SYDVKM. The CDR3 reads CASSSPQAGDNIQYF. CDR3 nucleotides: TGTGCCAGCAGTTCCCCCCAAGCGGGAGACAACATTCAGTACTTC.

Of note for this clonotype: A much larger clone is a single base away; this may be a read error. The J gene is TRBJ1-2, the V gene TRBV10-2; D is unclear. Deletions cut 0 bases from V and 5 bases from J, with 10 bases between. Germline CDR1 reads WSHSY; CDR2 reads SAAADI. The CDR3 consists of 14 residues. CDR3 sequence: CASSESWAWYGYTF. CDR3 DNA: TGCGCCAGCAGTGAGTCGTGGGCCTGGTATGGCTACACCTTC.

About this clonotype: Germline and junction disagree at one end, which may indicate a read error. The chain uses TRBV29-1 and TRBJ2-2; either TRBD1 or TRBD2 may supply D (6 bases each). Germline V lookup: CDR1 SQVTM, CDR2 ANQGSEA. The CDR3 runs 14 residues. In DNA form, the CDR3 reads TGCAGCGTTGGGGAACAGGGACTCCCCGGGAAGCTGTTTTTT. Translation gives CSVGEQGLPGKLFF.

Points on this clonotype: This sequence may be a read error, since a much larger clone differs from it by one base. In this CDR3 the conserved last residue, phenylalanine or tryptophan, is missing, so a read error is likely. This sequence joins TRBV4-1 and TRBJ2-5; a weak D match, TRBD2 (6 bases). CDR3 length equals 14 residues. Trimming removed 5 bases at V and 5 bases at J, with 15 bases between. Germline CDR1 and CDR2: MGHRA and YSYEKL. The CDR3 sequence is CASSERAREETQYL. DNA for the CDR3: TGCGCCAGCAGCGAGCGCGCCCGGGAGGAGACCCAGTACCTC.